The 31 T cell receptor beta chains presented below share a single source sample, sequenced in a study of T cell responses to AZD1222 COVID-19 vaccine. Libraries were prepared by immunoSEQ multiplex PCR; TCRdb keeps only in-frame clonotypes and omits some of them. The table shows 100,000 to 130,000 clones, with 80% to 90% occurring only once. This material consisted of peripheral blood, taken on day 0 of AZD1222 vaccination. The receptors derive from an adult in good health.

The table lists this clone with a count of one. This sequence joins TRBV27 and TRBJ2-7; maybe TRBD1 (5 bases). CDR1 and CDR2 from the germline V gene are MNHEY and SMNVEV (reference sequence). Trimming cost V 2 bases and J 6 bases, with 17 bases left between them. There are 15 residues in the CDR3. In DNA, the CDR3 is TGTGCCAGCAGTTTAAGACAGAGTTTTATGTCCGAGCAGTACTTC. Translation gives CASSLRQSFMSEQYF.

The CDR3 loop is CASSAFTDTQYF. The DNA of the CDR3 is TGTGCCAGCAGCGCTTTCACAGATACGCAGTATTTT. V is TRBV7-2 and J is TRBJ2-3; D gene unclear. The CDR3 runs 12 residues. The germline V gene encodes CDR1 SGHTA and CDR2 FQGNSA. V was pared by 5 bases and J by 2 bases, with 5 bases between.

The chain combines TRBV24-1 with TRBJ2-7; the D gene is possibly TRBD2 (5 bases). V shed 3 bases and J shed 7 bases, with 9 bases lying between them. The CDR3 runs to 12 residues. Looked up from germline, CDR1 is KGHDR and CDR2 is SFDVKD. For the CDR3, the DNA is TGTGCCACCAGTGATCCCTCGGGGGAGCAGTACTTC. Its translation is CATSDPSGEQYF.

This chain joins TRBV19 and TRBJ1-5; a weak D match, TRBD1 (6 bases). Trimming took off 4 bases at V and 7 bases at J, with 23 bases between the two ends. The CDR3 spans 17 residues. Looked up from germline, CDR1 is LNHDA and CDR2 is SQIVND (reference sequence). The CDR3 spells CASSTPRGASLGQPQHF. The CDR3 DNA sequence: TGTGCCAGTAGTACCCCGAGGGGGGCTAGTTTAGGACAGCCCCAGCATTTT.

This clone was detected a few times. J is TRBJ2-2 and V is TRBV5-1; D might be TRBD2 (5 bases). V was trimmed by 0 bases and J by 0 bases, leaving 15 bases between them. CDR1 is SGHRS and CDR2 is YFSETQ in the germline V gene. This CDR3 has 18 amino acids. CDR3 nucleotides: TGCGCCAGCAGCTTGGGTCTGTTGTACGGGGCGAACACCGGGGAGCTGTTTTTT. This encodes CASSLGLLYGANTGELFF.

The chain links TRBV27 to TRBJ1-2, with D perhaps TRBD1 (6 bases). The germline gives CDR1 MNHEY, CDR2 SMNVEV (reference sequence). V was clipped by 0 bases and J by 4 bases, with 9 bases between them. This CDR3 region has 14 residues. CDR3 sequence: CASSLSGGGYGYTF. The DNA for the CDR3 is TGTGCCAGCAGTTTATCCGGGGGCGGCTATGGCTACACCTTC.

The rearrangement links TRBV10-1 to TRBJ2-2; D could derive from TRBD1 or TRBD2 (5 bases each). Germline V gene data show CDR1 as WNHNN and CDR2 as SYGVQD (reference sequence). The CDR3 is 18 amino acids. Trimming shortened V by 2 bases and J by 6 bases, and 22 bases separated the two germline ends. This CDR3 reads CASSENRWETAFPGELFF. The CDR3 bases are TGCGCCAGCAGTGAGAATAGGTGGGAGACAGCCTTTCCCGGGGAGCTGTTTTTT.

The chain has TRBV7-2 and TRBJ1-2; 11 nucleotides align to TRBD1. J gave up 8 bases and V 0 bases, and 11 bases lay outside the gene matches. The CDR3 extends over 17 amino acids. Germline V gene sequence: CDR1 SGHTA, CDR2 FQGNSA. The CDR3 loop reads CASSLARGQGVREGYTF. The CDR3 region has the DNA TGTGCCAGCAGCTTAGCGCGGGGACAGGGGGTCCGGGAGGGCTACACCTTC.

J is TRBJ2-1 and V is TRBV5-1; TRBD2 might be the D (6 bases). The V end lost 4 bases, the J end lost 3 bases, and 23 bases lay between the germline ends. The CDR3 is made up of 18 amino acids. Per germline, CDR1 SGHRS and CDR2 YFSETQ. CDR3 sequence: CASSLSPWRGELYNEQFF. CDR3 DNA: TGCGCCAGCAGCCTATCGCCGTGGAGGGGAGAGCTCTACAATGAGCAGTTCTTC.

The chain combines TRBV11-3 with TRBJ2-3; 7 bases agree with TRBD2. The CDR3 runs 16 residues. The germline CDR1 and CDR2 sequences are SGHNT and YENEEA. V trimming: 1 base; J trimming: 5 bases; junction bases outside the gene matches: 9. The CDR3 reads CASSLGSTGGGDTQYF. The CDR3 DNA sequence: TGTGCCAGCAGCTTAGGCTCGACGGGAGGTGGAGATACGCAGTATTTT.

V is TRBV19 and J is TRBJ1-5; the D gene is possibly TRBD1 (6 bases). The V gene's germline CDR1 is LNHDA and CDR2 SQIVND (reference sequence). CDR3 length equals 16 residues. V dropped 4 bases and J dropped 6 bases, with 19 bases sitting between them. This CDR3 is CASSTPTGTTLQPQHF. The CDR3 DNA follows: TGTGCCAGTAGTACCCCAACAGGGACGACGCTTCAGCCCCAGCATTTT.

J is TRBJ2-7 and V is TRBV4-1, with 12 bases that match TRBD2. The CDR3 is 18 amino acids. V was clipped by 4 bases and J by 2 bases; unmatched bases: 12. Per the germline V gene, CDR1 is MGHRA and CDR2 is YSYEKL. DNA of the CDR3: TGCGCCAGCAGCCCATCCTGGACTAGCGGGAAAAAGGCCTACGAGCAGTACTTC. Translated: CASSPSWTSGKKAYEQYF.

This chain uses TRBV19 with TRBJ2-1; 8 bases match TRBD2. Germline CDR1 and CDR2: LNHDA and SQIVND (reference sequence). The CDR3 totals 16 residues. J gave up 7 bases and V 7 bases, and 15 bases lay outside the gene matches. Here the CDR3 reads CASTRSRAGARNEQFF. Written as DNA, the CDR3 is TGTGCCAGTACCCGGTCCCGAGCGGGAGCAAGGAATGAGCAGTTCTTC. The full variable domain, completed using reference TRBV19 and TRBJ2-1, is DGGITQSPKYLFRKEGQNVTLSCEQNLNHDAMYWYRQDPGQGLRLIYYSQIVNDFQKGDIAEGYSVSREKKESFPLTVTSAQKNPTAFYLCASTRSRAGARNEQFFGPGTRLTVL.

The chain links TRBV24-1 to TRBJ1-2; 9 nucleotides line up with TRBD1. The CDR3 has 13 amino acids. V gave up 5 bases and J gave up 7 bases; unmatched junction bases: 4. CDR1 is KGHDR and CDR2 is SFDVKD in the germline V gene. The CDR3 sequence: CATSAGQGTGYTF. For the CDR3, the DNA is TGTGCCACCAGTGCCGGACAGGGGACTGGCTACACCTTC.

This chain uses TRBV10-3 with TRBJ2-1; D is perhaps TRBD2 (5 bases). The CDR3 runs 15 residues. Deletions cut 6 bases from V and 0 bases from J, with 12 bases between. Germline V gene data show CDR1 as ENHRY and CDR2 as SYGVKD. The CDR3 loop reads CAISPGESSYNEQFF. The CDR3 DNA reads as TGTGCCATCAGCCCCGGGGAGAGCTCCTACAATGAGCAGTTCTTC.

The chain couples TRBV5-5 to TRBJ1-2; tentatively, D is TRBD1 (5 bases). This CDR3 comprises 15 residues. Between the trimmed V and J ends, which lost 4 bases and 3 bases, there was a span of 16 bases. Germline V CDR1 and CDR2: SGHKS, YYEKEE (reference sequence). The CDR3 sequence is CASSAGREVHYGYTF. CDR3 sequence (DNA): TGTGCCAGCAGCGCGGGACGGGAAGTTCACTATGGCTACACCTTC.

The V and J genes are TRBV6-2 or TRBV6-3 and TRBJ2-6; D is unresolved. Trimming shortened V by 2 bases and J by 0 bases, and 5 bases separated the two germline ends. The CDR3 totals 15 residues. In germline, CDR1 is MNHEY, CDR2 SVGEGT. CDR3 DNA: TGTGCCAGCAGTTACCGGGTCTCTGGGGCCAACGTCCTGACTTTC. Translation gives CASSYRVSGANVLTF.

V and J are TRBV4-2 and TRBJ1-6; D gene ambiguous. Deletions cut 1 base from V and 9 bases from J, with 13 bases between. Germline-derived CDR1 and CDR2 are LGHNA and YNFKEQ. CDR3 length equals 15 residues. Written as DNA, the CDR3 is TGTGCCAGCAGCCAAGGGCAGGTCGATGGTTCACCCCTCCACTTT. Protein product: CASSQGQVDGSPLHF.

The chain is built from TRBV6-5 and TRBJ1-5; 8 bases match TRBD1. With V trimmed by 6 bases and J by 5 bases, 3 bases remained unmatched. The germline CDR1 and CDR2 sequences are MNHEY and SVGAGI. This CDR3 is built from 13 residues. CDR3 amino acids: CASRPDRDQPQHF. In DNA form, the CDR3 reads TGTGCCAGCAGACCGGACAGGGATCAGCCCCAGCATTTT.

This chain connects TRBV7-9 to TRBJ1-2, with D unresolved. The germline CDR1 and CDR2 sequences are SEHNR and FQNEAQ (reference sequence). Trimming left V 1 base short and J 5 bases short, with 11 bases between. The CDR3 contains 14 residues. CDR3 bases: TGTGCCAGCAGCTTAGGTGGAGAGATGTATGGCTACACCTTC. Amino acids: CASSLGGEMYGYTF.

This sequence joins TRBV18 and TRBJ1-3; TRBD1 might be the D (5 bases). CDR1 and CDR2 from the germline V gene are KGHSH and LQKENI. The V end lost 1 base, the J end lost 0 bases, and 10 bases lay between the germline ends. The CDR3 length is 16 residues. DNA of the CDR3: TGTGCCAGCTCACCACAGCAGGGTAGCTCTGGAAACACCATATATTTT. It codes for CASSPQQGSSGNTIYF. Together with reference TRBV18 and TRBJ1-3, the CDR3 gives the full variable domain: NAGVMQNPRHLVRRRGQEARLRCSPMKGHSHVYWYRQLPEEGLKFMVYLQKENIIDESGMPKERFSAEFPKEGPSILRIQQVVRGDSAAYFCASSPQQGSSGNTIYFGEGSWLTVV.

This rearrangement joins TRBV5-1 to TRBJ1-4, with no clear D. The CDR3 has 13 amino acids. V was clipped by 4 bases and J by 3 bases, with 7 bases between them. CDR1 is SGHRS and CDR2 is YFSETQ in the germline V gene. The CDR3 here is CASSPAPNEKLFF. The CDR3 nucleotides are TGCGCCAGCAGCCCCGCACCTAATGAAAAACTGTTTTTT. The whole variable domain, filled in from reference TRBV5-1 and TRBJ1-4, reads KAGVTQTPRYLIKTRGQQVTLSCSPISGHRSVSWYQQTPGQGLQFLFEYFSETQRNKGNFPGRFSGRQFSNSRSEMNVSTLELGDSALYLCASSPAPNEKLFFGSGTQLSVL.

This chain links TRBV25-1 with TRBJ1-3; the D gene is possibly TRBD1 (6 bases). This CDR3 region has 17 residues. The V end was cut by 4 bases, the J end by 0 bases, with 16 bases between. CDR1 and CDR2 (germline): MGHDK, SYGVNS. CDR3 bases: TGTGCCAGCAGTGGCCTGGACAGCCTCTACTCTGGAAACACCATATATTTT. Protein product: CASSGLDSLYSGNTIYF.

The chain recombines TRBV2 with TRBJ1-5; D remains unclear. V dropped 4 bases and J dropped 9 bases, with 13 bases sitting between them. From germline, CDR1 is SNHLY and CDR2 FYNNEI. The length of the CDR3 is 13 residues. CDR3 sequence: CASSVWEEGPQHF. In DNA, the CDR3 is TGTGCCAGCAGTGTCTGGGAGGAGGGGCCCCAGCATTTT.

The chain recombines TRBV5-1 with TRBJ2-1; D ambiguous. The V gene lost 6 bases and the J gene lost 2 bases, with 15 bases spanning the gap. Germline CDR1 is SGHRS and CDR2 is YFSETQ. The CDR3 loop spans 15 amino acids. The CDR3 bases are TGCGCCAGCACCACTTCAGGTCAGCCCTACAATGAGCAGTTCTTC. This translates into CASTTSGQPYNEQFF.

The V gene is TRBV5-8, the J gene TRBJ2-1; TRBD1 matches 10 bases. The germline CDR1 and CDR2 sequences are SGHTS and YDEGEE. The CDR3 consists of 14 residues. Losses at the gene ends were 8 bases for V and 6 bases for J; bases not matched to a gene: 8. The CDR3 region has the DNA TGTGCCAGACCTCCGGGACAGGGGTTCAATGAGCAGTTCTTC. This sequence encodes CARPPGQGFNEQFF.

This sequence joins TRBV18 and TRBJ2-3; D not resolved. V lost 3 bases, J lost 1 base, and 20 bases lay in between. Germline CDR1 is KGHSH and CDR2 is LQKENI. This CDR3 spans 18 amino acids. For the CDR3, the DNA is TGTGCCAGCTCACCCAACGGCTCTGGGTCCGGGCGCACAGATACGCAGTATTTT. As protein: CASSPNGSGSGRTDTQYF.

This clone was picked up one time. This chain's CDR3 is CASSPSQGRATDTQYF. CDR3 nucleotides: TGTGCCAGCAGCCCCAGTCAAGGGAGGGCTACAGATACGCAGTATTTT. The gene calls are TRBV28 and TRBJ2-3; 7 positions agree with TRBD2. CDR1 and CDR2 from the germline V gene are MDHEN and SYDVKM. CDR3 length equals 16 residues. Trimming cost V 6 bases and J 3 bases; bases outside gene matches: 12.

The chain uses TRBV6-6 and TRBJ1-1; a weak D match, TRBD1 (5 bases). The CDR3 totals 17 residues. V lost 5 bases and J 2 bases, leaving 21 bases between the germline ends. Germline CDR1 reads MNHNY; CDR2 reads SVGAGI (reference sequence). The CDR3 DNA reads TGTGCCAGCAGTCTCCGACACGCGACGGGGACTAACACTGAAGCTTTCTTT. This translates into CASSLRHATGTNTEAFF.

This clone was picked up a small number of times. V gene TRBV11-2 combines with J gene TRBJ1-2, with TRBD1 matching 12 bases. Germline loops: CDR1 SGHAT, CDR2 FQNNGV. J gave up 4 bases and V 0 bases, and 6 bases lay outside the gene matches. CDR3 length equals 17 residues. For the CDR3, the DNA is TGTGCCAGCAGCTTAGAGGGGGGACAGGGGGCGTTCTATGGCTACACCTTC. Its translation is CASSLEGGQGAFYGYTF.

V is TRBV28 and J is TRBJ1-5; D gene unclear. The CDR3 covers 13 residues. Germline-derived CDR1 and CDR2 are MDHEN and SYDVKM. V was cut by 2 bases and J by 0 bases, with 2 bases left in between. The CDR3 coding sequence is TGTGCCAGCAGTTTAGATAGCAATCAGCCCCAGCATTTT. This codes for CASSLDSNQPQHF.